This entry concerns a single TCR beta chain. A much more abundant neighbour one base away suggests this may be a read error. This entry comes from a study of T-cell reconstitution after alpha-beta-depleted transplantation in children. Unique molecular identifiers were incorporated during preparation of the TCRbeta library. TCRdb analysed the PCR reads with MiXCR anew, one entry per CDR3 protein. This table has a few hundred thousand distinct CDR3 sequences, approximately 10% appearing once. Here the sequenced sample was PBMCs from the stem cell graft donor, taken from the stem cell graft. The TCR originated in a human donor who donated a stem cell graft to a child with acute lymphoblastic leukemia.

For the CDR3, the DNA is TGCAGCGTTGAGGAGAACTATGGCTACACCTTC. Translating gives CSVEENYGYTF. The V call is TRBV29-1, the J call TRBJ1-2; the D is unclear. V lost 3 bases, J lost 2 bases, and 4 bases lay in between. Germline CDR1 reads SQVTM; CDR2 reads ANQGSEA. This CDR3 spans 11 amino acids.